This T cell receptor (beta chain) emerged from a study of identical twins (dated by TCRdb to the mid-2010s). For the study in its entirety: The study deep-sequenced TCR alpha and beta repertoires from monozygotic twins, unrelated adults of various ages and cord blood to test whether fetal clonotypes persist. To rule out contamination, replicate twin experiments were performed at different times with different library preparation protocols.

General conclusions and limits of the study: Compared with coincidental sharing between unrelated individuals, out-of-frame TCR alpha sequences shared between twins had an excess of sequences with low generation probability. The excess sharing between twins in beta out-of-frame sequences was weaker because fewer shared sequences reduced the signal-to-noise ratio. Abundant cord blood beta clonotypes carried fewer insertions; young adult naive repertoires showed a weaker similar trend, while memory repertoires showed none. Because the same donors could not be followed over many years, conclusions were based on cross-sectional statistical analysis. Zero-insertion analyses could be partly confounded by invariant T cells such as MAIT and iNKT, although diverse VJ usage argued against such confounding for most clonotypes. In monozygotic twins, recombination models systematically underestimated out-of-frame TCR alpha sharing, but the models matched the sharing seen between unrelated individuals.

This clonotype was seen many times. Its cognate antigen has yet to be identified. No much larger clone exists at a distance of one base, and base qualities are not known. The library came from 5' RACE. Sequencing took place on an Illumina HiSeq 2000. A universal primer binding site was added through template switching, and the final cDNA carried a unique molecular identifier so that TCR cDNA molecules could be counted accurately. Specific primers in the conserved constant-segment region were used to synthesize first-strand cDNA for the TCR alpha and beta chains. To control for contamination, each cDNA library was double barcoded with a SMART-Mk sample barcode plus Illumina barcodes. TruSeq adapter sequences and Illumina sample barcodes were added in two successive PCR steps. TCR alpha and beta cDNA libraries were sequenced on the Illumina HiSeq platform with custom primers. The source study handled its data this way. Raw reads were processed with MiGEC to extract unique molecular identifiers, and MiXCR was used to determine CDR3 positions. Recombination models were inferred per individual with the repgenHMM and IGoR tools using an EM algorithm. Shared clonotypes were analyzed with the tcR package in R, and sharing was normalized by the product of cloneset sizes. To study raw recombination free of thymic and clonal selection effects, out-of-frame nonproductive sequences were analyzed. TCRdb handled the public reads itself, with Q25 trimming in fastp and clone calling in MiXCR, and kept productive beta chains. CDR3 protein duplicates are merged, each entry listing the most common genes and DNA. It is TCRdb's table, rather than the study itself, that gives the V and J calls and clone size. The sample records 1.5 million or so distinct CDR3 sequences, 32% of which are singletons. Clones ranked in the top ten supply around 0.25% of the sample.

Trimming costs V 2 bases and J 7 bases, and their ends lie 21 bases apart. As encoded in the germline V gene, CDR1 is SGHTA while CDR2 is FQGNSA. The CDR3 has 16 amino acids, counting the end cysteine and phenylalanine. The entry retains the CDR3 DNA only, 48 bases that are in frame from base 1. Every donor in the study was a healthy Caucasian. The TCR sequence derives from a newborn girl in good health. What was sequenced was cord blood. The sequence links TRBV7-2 to TRBJ2-7; the D call is possibly TRBD1 or TRBD2, each sharing 5 bases. CDR3 region: CASSLTPSGLNREQYF. The DNA sequence reads TGTGCCAGCAGCTTAACTCCATCGGGGTTAAACAGGGAGCAGTACTTC.